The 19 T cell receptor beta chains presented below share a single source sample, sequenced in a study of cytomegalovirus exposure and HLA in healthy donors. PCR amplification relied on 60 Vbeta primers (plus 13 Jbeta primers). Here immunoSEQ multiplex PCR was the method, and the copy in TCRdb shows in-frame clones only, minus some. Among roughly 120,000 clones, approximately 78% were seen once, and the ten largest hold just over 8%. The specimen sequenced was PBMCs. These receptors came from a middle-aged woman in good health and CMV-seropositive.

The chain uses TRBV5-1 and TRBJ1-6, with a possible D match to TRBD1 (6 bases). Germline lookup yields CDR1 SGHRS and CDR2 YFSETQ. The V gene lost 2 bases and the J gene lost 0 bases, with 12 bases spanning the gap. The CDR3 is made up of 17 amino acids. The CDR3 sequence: CASSFSGETSYNSPLHF. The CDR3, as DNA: TGCGCCAGCAGCTTTTCAGGGGAAACCTCCTATAATTCACCCCTCCACTTT.

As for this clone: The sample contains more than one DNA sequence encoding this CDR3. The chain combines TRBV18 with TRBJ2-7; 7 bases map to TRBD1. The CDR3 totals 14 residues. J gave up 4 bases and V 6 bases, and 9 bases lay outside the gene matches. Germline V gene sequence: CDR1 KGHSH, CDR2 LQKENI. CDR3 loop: CASSLTGTDYEQYF. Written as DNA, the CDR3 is TGTGCCAGCTCGCTGACCGGGACAGATTACGAGCAGTACTTC.

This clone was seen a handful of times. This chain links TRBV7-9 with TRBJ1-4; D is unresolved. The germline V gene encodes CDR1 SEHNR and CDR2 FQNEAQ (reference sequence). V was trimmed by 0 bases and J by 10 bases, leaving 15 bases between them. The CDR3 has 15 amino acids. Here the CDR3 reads CASSLASAGSGKLFF. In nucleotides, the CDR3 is TGTGCCAGCAGCTTAGCCTCAGCGGGGTCGGGAAAACTGTTTTTT.

CDR3: CASSLVGLTEAFF. Here the CDR3 DNA reads TGTGCCAGCAGCTTAGTGGGACTGACTGAAGCTTTCTTT. This chain connects TRBV7-9 to TRBJ1-1; D possibly corresponds to TRBD1 (5 bases). Germline CDR1 reads SEHNR; CDR2 reads FQNEAQ (reference sequence). Trimming pared 1 base from V and 5 bases from J, leaving 8 bases between. There are 13 residues in the CDR3.

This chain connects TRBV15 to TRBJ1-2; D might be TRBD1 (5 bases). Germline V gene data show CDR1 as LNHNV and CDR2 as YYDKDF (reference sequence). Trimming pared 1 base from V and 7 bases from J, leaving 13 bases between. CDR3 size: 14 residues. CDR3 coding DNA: TGTGCCACCAGCAGAGGCGGCAGGGAGGGTGGCTACACCTTC. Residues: CATSRGGREGGYTF.

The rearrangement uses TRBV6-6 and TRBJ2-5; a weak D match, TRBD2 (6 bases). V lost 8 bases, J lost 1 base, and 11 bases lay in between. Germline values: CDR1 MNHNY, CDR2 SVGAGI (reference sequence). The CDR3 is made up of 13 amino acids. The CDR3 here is CASWSGLQETQYF. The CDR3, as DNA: TGTGCCAGCTGGTCGGGACTCCAAGAGACCCAGTACTTC.

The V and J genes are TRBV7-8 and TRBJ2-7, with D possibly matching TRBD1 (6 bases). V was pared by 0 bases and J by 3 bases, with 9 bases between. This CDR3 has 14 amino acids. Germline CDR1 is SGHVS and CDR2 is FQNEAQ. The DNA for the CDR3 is TGTGCCAGCAGCTTAGCCCAACAGGGCTACGAGCAGTACTTC. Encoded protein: CASSLAQQGYEQYF.

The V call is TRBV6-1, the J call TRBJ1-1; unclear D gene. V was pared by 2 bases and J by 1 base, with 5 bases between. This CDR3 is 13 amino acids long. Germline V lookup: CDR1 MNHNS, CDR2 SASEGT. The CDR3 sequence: CASSEMRNTEAFF. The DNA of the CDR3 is TGTGCCAGCAGTGAAATGCGGAACACTGAAGCTTTCTTT.

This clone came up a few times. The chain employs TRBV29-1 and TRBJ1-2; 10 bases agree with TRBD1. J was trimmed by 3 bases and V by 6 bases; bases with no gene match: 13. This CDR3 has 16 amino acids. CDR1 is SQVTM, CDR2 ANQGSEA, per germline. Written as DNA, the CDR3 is TGCAGCGTAAAGACAGGGGGCGCGATGAGCGACTATGGCTACACCTTC. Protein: CSVKTGGAMSDYGYTF.

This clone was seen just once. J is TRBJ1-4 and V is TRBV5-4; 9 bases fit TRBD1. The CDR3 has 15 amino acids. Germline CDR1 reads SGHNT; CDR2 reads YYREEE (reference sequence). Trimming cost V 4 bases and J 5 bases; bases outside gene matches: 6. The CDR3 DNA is TGTGCCAGCAGCCTCGCCGGGACAGGGAATGAAAAACTGTTTTTT. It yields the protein CASSLAGTGNEKLFF.

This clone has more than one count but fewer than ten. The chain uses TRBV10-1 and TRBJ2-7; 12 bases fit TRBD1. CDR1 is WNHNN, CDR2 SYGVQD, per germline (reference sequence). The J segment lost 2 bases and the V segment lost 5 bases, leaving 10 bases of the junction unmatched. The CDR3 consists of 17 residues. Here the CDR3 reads CASSSGTGGYLPYEQYF. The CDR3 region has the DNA TGCGCCAGCAGTTCCGGGACAGGGGGCTACCTGCCCTACGAGCAGTACTTC.

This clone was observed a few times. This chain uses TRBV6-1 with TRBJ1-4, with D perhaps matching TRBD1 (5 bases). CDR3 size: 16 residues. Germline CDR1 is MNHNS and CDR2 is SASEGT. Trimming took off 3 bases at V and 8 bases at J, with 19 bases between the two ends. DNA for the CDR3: TGTGCCAGCAGTGACCCTCGGGGGGGGTTAGGGGAAAAACTGTTTTTT. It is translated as CASSDPRGGLGEKLFF.

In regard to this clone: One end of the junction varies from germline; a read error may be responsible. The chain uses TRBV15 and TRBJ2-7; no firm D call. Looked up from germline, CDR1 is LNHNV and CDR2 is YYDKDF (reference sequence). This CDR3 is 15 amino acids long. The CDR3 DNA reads TGTGCCACCAGCAGAGATTACCGGCACAACTACGAGCAGTACTTT. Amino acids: CATSRDYRHNYEQYF.

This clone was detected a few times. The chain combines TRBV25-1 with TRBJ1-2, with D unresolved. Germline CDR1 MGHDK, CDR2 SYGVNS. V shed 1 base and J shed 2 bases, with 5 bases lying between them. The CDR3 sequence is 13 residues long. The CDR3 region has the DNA TGTGCCAGCAGTGAATCGGGGAACTATGGCTACACCTTC. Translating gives CASSESGNYGYTF.

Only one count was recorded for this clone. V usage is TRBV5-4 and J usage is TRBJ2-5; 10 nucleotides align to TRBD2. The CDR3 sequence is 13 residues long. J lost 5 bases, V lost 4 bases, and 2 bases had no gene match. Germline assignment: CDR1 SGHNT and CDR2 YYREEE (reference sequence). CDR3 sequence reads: CASSLTSGETQYF. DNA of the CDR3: TGTGCCAGCAGCCTGACTAGCGGGGAGACCCAGTACTTC.

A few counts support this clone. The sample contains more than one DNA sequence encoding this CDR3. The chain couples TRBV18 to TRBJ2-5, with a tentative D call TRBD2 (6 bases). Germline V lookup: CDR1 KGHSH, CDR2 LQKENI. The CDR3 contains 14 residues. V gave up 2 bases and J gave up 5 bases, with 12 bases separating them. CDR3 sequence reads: CASSPGAGGETQYF. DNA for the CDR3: TGTGCCAGCTCACCAGGGGCAGGAGGGGAGACCCAGTACTTC.

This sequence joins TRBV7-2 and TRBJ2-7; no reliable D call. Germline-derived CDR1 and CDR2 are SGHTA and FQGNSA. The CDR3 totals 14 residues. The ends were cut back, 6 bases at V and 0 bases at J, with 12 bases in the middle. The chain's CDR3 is CASRPTISSYEQYF. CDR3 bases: TGTGCCAGCAGGCCAACAATAAGCTCCTACGAGCAGTACTTC.

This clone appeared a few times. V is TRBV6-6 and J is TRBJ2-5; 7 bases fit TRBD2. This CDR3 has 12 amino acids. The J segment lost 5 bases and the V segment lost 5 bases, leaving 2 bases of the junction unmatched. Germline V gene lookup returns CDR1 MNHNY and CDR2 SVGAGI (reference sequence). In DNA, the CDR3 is TGTGCCAGCAGTAACGGGAGGGAGACCCAGTACTTC. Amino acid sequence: CASSNGRETQYF.

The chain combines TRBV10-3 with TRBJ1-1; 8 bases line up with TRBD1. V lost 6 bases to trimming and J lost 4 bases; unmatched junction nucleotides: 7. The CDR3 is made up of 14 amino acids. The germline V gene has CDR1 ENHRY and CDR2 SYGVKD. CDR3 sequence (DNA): TGTGCCATCAGGAATGACAGGGGATTCACTGAAGCTTTCTTT. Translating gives CAIRNDRGFTEAFF.